The rows below give T cell receptor beta chains drawn from one sample of a study of lymphopenia after photon versus proton radiotherapy. Here immunoSEQ multiplex PCR was the method, and the copy in TCRdb shows in-frame clones only, minus some. Altogether about 15,000 clones are present, approximately 84% being singletons, with the ten largest covering under 14%. Specimen: peripheral blood, collected from a patient treated with proton-based radiotherapy. The receptors come from a man between 65 and 85 years old with pancreatic cancer. CDR3s include the opening cysteine and the closing phenylalanine or tryptophan. A D gene is named only where the DNA matches it firmly. Size values are once, few and many counts, or a class for expanded clones, and some rows have none.

v_gene	abundance	d_gene	j_gene	CDR3nt	CDR3aa
TRBV19	once	.	TRBJ1-1	TGTGCCAGCTCCCCTGGAAGCTTAAGGACTGAAGCTTTCTTT	CASSPGSLRTEAFF
TRBV29-1	.	.	TRBJ1-2	TGCAGCGCCCTTCAGGACGGCTTTGGCTACACCTTC	CSALQDGFGYTF
TRBV5-1	.	.	TRBJ1-1	TGCGCCAGCAGCCCCAGGGAGGGGGGTAACACTGAAGCTTTCTTT	CASSPREGGNTEAFF
TRBV19	few	.	TRBJ1-5	TGTGCCAGTAGTAATTGGGGGAATCAGCCCCAGCATTTT	CASSNWGNQPQHF
TRBV30	.	.	TRBJ1-1	TGTGCCTGGGGTCAGACAGCCATGAACACTGAAGCTTTCTTT	CAWGQTAMNTEAFF
TRBV7-9	.	.	TRBJ2-7	TGTGCCAGCACTCAAGGTGGGTCGTACGAGCAGTACTTC	CASTQGGSYEQYF
TRBV7-9	.	.	TRBJ1-3	TGTGCCAGCAGCCCAAGAGGGCGGGGAAACACCATATATTTT	CASSPRGRGNTIYF
TRBV5-1	.	TRBD1	TRBJ1-1	TGCGCCAGCAGGAGAGGGGGCGAAACTGAAGCTTTCTTT	CASRRGGETEAFF
TRBV7-2	.	TRBD2	TRBJ2-7	TGTGCCAGCAGCTTACTTAGCGGGAGCTACGAGCAGTACTTC	CASSLLSGSYEQYF
TRBV29-1	.	.	TRBJ2-1	TGCAGCGTTGATCGACGGACTTACAATGAGCAGTTCTTC	CSVDRRTYNEQFF
TRBV14	few	.	TRBJ2-1	TGTGCCAGCAGCCAAGTCACAACGAATGAGCAGTTCTTC	CASSQVTTNEQFF
TRBV18	.	.	TRBJ2-5	TGTGCCAGCTCGCCCAACGGAGGGGGCCCGGAGACCCAGTACTTC	CASSPNGGGPETQYF
TRBV7-3	.	.	TRBJ2-2	TGTGCCAGCAGCTTCGACACCTCCACCGGGGAGCTGTTTTTT	CASSFDTSTGELFF
TRBV11-1	.	.	TRBJ1-2	TGTGCCAGCAGCTTAGACGGAACTAACTATGGCTACACCTTC	CASSLDGTNYGYTF
TRBV2	.	.	TRBJ1-4	TGTGCCAGCAATCCGAATAGTGTCAACAAGGGGGAAAAACTGTTTTTT	CASNPNSVNKGEKLFF
TRBV5-6	.	.	TRBJ2-7	TGTGCCAGCAGCTCGATTTGGCAGGGGCGAGACGAGCAGTACTTC	CASSSIWQGRDEQYF